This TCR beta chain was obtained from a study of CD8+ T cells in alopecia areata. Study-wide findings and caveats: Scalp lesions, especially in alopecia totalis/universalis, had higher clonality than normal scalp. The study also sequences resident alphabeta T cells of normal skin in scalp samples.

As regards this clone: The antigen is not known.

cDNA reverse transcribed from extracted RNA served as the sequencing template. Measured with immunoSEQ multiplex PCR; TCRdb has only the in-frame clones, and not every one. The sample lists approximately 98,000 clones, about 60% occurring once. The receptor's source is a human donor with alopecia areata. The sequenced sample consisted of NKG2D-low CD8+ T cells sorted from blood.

CDR3 in amino acids: CASSAPGLNTPGNEQFF. In nucleotides, the CDR3 is TGTGCCAGCAGTGCCCCGGGCCTAAATACCCCGGGGAATGAGCAGTTCTTC. J is TRBJ2-1 and V is TRBV2; tentative D call: TRBD2 (5 bases). CDR1 is SNHLY, CDR2 FYNNEI, per germline. V shed 4 bases and J shed 7 bases, with 23 bases lying between them. The CDR3 sequence is 17 residues long.